These 22 T cell receptor beta chains were all obtained from the same sample, sequenced in a study of regulatory and conventional T cells in RAG deficiency. Genomic DNA came from blood regulatory T cells gated CD4+ CD25-high CD127-low. Profiled with immunoSEQ multiplex PCR; TCRdb holds only in-frame clones, not every one. The profile covers more than 9,500 clones, with around 94% appearing a single time and roughly 1.4% taken by the ten largest. A further study also used this sample, focusing on regulatory T cells. That study reports: The primer mix had 52 TRBV and 13 TRBJ primers.

Sequences were obtained from CD127- CD25+ CD4+ Tregs sorted from blood. Every receptor here comes from a human donor in good health.

The chain employs TRBV2 and TRBJ2-1; TRBD2 matches at 10 bases. Looked up from germline, CDR1 is SNHLY and CDR2 is FYNNEI. V gave up 6 bases and J gave up 9 bases; unmatched junction bases: 8. The CDR3 runs 14 residues. The CDR3 DNA is TGTGCCAGCAGACGCGGGACTAGCGTGGGTGAGCAGTTCTTC. It specifies CASRRGTSVGEQFF.

The chain employs TRBV6-1 and TRBJ2-3; D is ambiguous. V was cut by 3 bases and J by 6 bases, with 13 bases left in between. This CDR3 is 14 amino acids long. The germline CDR1 and CDR2 sequences are MNHNS and SASEGT. For the CDR3, the DNA is TGTGCCAGCAGTGAGACTGTCACGCGGGATACGCAGTATTTT. Its translation: CASSETVTRDTQYF.

The chain has TRBV29-1 and TRBJ2-1; 10 bases match TRBD1. Germline V gene sequence: CDR1 SQVTM, CDR2 ANQGSEA. Trimming took 5 bases from V and 2 from J; bases not matched to a gene: 9. The CDR3 is 16 residues long. The CDR3 here is CSVKGPGTGAYNEQFF. CDR3 nucleotide sequence: TGCAGCGTTAAGGGACCCGGGACAGGGGCCTACAATGAGCAGTTCTTC.

The rearrangement uses TRBV6-1 and TRBJ1-2, with 10 positions matching TRBD1. The germline V gene encodes CDR1 MNHNS and CDR2 SASEGT. After removal of 5 bases from V and 7 bases from J, the junction contained 7 bases not matched to a gene. The CDR3 has 14 amino acids. CDR3 nucleotide sequence: TGTGCCAGCAGTAACGACAGGGGGCATGTTGGCTACACCTTC. It yields the protein CASSNDRGHVGYTF.

This clone appeared a few times. The chain carries TRBV28 and TRBJ2-1; unclear D gene. The CDR3 covers 11 residues. The V gene's germline CDR1 is MDHEN and CDR2 SYDVKM. This chain's CDR3 is CACSVYNEQFF. CDR3 coding DNA: TGTGCGTGCTCGGTATACAATGAGCAGTTCTTC.

About this clone: At the DNA level, this CDR3 is encoded by other sequences in the same sample as well. The genes are TRBV28 and TRBJ1-6; TRBD1 might be the D (6 bases). Germline CDR1 reads MDHEN; CDR2 reads SYDVKM. The CDR3 is 15 amino acids. V lost 5 bases and J lost 13, with 21 bases in between. CDR3 nucleotide sequence: TGTGCCAGCAGTACCACGGACAGCGTTTTCTCCCCCCTCCACTTT. Protein sequence: CASSTTDSVFSPLHF.

The chain carries TRBV11-2 and TRBJ2-5, with 8 positions matching TRBD1. The J call may be mistaken, given a closer DNA end match to TRBJ2-7. The CDR3 loop spans 13 amino acids. Germline-derived CDR1 and CDR2 are SGHAT and FQNNGV. The CDR3 DNA is TGTGCCAGCAGCTATGGACAGGGCTACGAGCAGTACTTC. Translated: CASSYGQGYEQYF.

This chain uses TRBV5-1 with TRBJ1-1, with TRBD1 as a possible D gene (6 bases). V gave up 4 bases and J gave up 1 base, with 11 bases separating them. Germline V gene data show CDR1 as SGHRS and CDR2 as YFSETQ. This CDR3 spans 14 amino acids. The CDR3 sequence is CASSQIQGNTEAFF. CDR3 DNA sequence: TGCGCCAGCAGCCAAATACAGGGGAACACTGAAGCTTTCTTT.

The chain carries TRBV5-4 and TRBJ1-2, with 10 bases identical to TRBD1. This CDR3 has 15 amino acids. The germline V gene encodes CDR1 SGHNT and CDR2 YYREEE (reference sequence). V lost 3 bases to trimming and J lost 4 bases; unmatched junction nucleotides: 6. CDR3 protein: CASSYGTGASYGYTF. The CDR3 nucleotides are TGTGCCAGCAGCTACGGGACAGGGGCCTCCTATGGCTACACCTTC.

In DNA form, the CDR3 reads TGCGCCAGCAGCTTGGGGGGACAGCTCCTCTCTGGAAACACCATATATTTT. It encodes CASSLGGQLLSGNTIYF. This chain connects TRBV5-1 to TRBJ1-3; 7 bases line up with TRBD1. This CDR3 has 17 amino acids. Germline V gives CDR1 SGHRS, CDR2 YFSETQ. Trimming took 0 bases from V and 0 from J; bases not matched to a gene: 6.

This chain connects TRBV9 to TRBJ2-2; D is uncertain. This CDR3 has 15 amino acids. V was pared by 0 bases and J by 7 bases, with 13 bases between. CDR1 is SGDLS, CDR2 YYNGEE, per germline. CDR3 in amino acids: CASSVAPGYIGELFF. The CDR3 DNA sequence: TGTGCCAGCAGCGTAGCTCCGGGTTACATCGGGGAGCTGTTTTTT. Supplemented by reference TRBV9 and TRBJ2-2, the full variable domain reads DSGVTQTPKHLITATGQRVTLRCSPRSGDLSVYWYQQSLDQGLQFLIQYYNGEERAKGNILERFSAQQFPDLHSELNLSSLELGDSALYFCASSVAPGYIGELFFGEGSRLTVL.

The V and J genes are TRBV6-1 and TRBJ1-5, with 9 positions matching TRBD1. Germline-derived CDR1 and CDR2 are MNHNS and SASEGT. Germline trimming cut 5 bases from V and 4 bases from J; bases unmatched to any gene: 6. There are 15 residues in the CDR3. The chain's CDR3 is CASSFTGGGNQPQHF. CDR3 nucleotide sequence: TGTGCCAGCAGTTTCACAGGGGGCGGGAATCAGCCCCAGCATTTT.

This rearrangement joins TRBV6-5 to TRBJ2-5; possible D gene TRBD1, 6 bases. CDR3 size: 12 residues. Germline values: CDR1 MNHEY, CDR2 SVGAGI. V lost 4 bases and J 9 bases, leaving 12 bases between the germline ends. The DNA of the CDR3 is TGTGCCAGCAGTTTCCCCTGGGGGCCCCAGTACTTC. Encoded protein: CASSFPWGPQYF.

This clone appeared a single time. J is TRBJ2-1 and V is TRBV18; D might be TRBD2 (6 bases). The germline gives CDR1 KGHSH, CDR2 LQKENI. Trimming shortened V by 8 bases and J by 12 bases, and 17 bases separated the two germline ends. The CDR3 is 12 amino acids. The DNA of the CDR3 is TGTGCCAGCCGACTAGGCCCAATGGGGCAGTTCTTC. Its translation is CASRLGPMGQFF.

The J gene is TRBJ1-6, the V gene TRBV7-3; 9 bases are shared with TRBD1. The trim removed 8 bases at V and 11 bases at J, leaving 16 bases unmatched. Germline lookup yields CDR1 SGHTA and CDR2 FQGTGA. CDR3 size: 16 residues. The DNA of the CDR3 is TGTGCCAGCGGGTGCCGGGACAGGGCCTGGGGGGCACCCCTCCACTTT. This gives the protein CASGCRDRAWGAPLHF.

This clone was seen only once. This rearrangement joins TRBV19 to TRBJ2-5, with 8 bases aligning to TRBD1. V lost 4 bases to trimming and J lost 4 bases; unmatched junction nucleotides: 5. CDR3 length: 14 amino acids. CDR1 and CDR2 from the germline V gene are LNHDA and SQIVND (reference sequence). The CDR3 DNA sequence: TGTGCCAGTAGTAGACAGGGGAAGATAGAGACCCAGTACTTC. Translation gives CASSRQGKIETQYF. The full variable domain, rest sourced from reference TRBV19 and TRBJ2-5, is DGGITQSPKYLFRKEGQNVTLSCEQNLNHDAMYWYRQDPGQGLRLIYYSQIVNDFQKGDIAEGYSVSREKKESFPLTVTSAQKNPTAFYLCASSRQGKIETQYFGPGTRLLVL.

V usage is TRBV18 and J usage is TRBJ2-7; D is perhaps TRBD1 (6 bases). V was clipped by 6 bases and J by 3 bases, with 12 bases between them. The CDR3 contains 13 residues. Per germline, CDR1 KGHSH and CDR2 LQKENI. This CDR3 reads CASSPGHFYEQYF. CDR3 nucleotide sequence: TGTGCCAGCTCCCCGGGACACTTCTACGAGCAGTACTTC.

This clone was observed a single time. The rearrangement uses TRBV5-1 and TRBJ1-2; D not resolved. Germline V gene data show CDR1 as SGHRS and CDR2 as YFSETQ. CDR3 length: 15 residues. Trimming took off 1 base at V and 2 bases at J, with 12 bases between the two ends. In DNA, the CDR3 is TGCGCCAGCAGCTTGCCGGGAACCAGGAACTATGGCTACACCTTC. The encoded protein is CASSLPGTRNYGYTF.

The chain links TRBV2 to TRBJ2-3, with TRBD2 matching over 10 bases. Trimming took 8 bases from V and 2 from J; bases not matched to a gene: 4. The CDR3 loop spans 14 amino acids. From germline, CDR1 is SNHLY and CDR2 FYNNEI. The chain's CDR3 is CASLLAGSTDTQYF. CDR3 bases: TGTGCCAGCCTACTAGCGGGGTCCACAGATACGCAGTATTTT. Combining the CDR3 with reference TRBV2 and TRBJ2-3 gives the whole variable domain EPEVTQTPSHQVTQMGQEVILRCVPISNHLYFYWYRQILGQKVEFLVSFYNNEISEKSEIFDDQFSVERPDGSNFTLKIRSTKLEDSAMYFCASLLAGSTDTQYFGPGTRLTVL.

The chain is built from TRBV12-1 and TRBJ2-7; TRBD1, the table's D call, lacks a check against the DNA. TRBV12-1 is tagged as a pseudogene. The CDR3 covers 13 residues. The CDR3 sequence is CASSSRDSHEQYF. CDR3 nucleotide sequence: TGTGCCAGCAGCTCCCGGGACAGCCACGAGCAGTACTTC.

This sequence joins TRBV14 and TRBJ2-5; no reliable D call. In germline, CDR1 is SGHDN, CDR2 FVKESK. Trimming left V 3 bases short and J 7 bases short, with 15 bases between. The CDR3 contains 14 residues. CDR3 sequence reads: CASSQVRLYGTQYF. CDR3 DNA sequence: TGTGCCAGCAGCCAGGTGCGGCTTTACGGGACCCAGTACTTC.

The chain links TRBV5-1 to TRBJ2-7; D is possibly TRBD1 (6 bases). The CDR3 runs 16 residues. Germline CDR1 is SGHRS and CDR2 is YFSETQ. V lost 3 bases, J lost 0 bases, and 16 bases lay in between. CDR3: CASSYKGTDSSYEQYF. The CDR3 nucleotides read TGCGCCAGCAGCTATAAGGGGACGGACAGCTCCTACGAGCAGTACTTC.